The next 13 T cell receptor beta chains were all read from a single sample in a study of OX40 agonist ivuxolimab in advanced cancers. TCRdb keeps only in-frame clones here, not all; method: immunoSEQ multiplex PCR. The sample records 55,000 to 70,000 clones, 70% to 90% being singletons. Sequencing used CD4+ or CD8+ T cells sorted from blood, obtained in a trial of the OX40 agonist ivuxolimab. The receptors stem from an adult with an advanced solid tumor such as melanoma, head and neck, liver or kidney cancer.

The chain recombines TRBV7-9 with TRBJ1-1, with 7 nucleotides matching TRBD1. This CDR3 is built from 14 residues. After removal of 3 bases from V and 2 bases from J, the junction contained 3 bases not matched to a gene. Germline V gene sequence: CDR1 SEHNR, CDR2 FQNEAQ (reference sequence). CDR3 region: CASSFGTANTEAFF. CDR3 nucleotide sequence: TGTGCCAGCAGCTTTGGGACAGCTAACACTGAAGCTTTCTTT.

Here the CDR3 DNA reads TGTGCCAGCAGCCGCCGTAGCGGGAGTAAATACGAGCAGTACTTC. Its translation: CASSRRSGSKYEQYF. This chain links TRBV11-3 with TRBJ2-7; the match to TRBD2 covers 9 bases. V lost 5 bases to trimming and J lost 4 bases; unmatched junction nucleotides: 9. This CDR3 has 15 residues. From germline, CDR1 is SGHNT and CDR2 YENEEA.

The V and J genes are TRBV7-2 and TRBJ1-6; D might be TRBD1 (6 bases). CDR3 length equals 15 residues. Germline V gene sequence: CDR1 SGHTA, CDR2 FQGNSA. Trimming removed 8 bases at V and 9 bases at J, with 20 bases between. In DNA form, the CDR3 reads TGTGCCAGCGGAAAGGGGGTGCAGGGGAGTTCACCCCTCCACTTT. This codes for CASGKGVQGSSPLHF. The full variable domain, rest sourced from reference TRBV7-2 and TRBJ1-6, is GAGVSQSPSNKVTEKGKDVELRCDPISGHTALYWYRQSLGQGLEFLIYFQGNSAPDKSGLPSDRFSAERTGGSVSTLTIQRTQQEDSAVYLCASGKGVQGSSPLHFGNGTRLTVT.

The gene calls are TRBV10-1 and TRBJ2-2, with D perhaps given as TRBD1 or TRBD2 (5 bases each). The CDR3 runs 14 residues. V lost 6 bases and J 4 bases, leaving 12 bases between the germline ends. Germline loops: CDR1 WNHNN, CDR2 SYGVQD (reference sequence). The chain's CDR3 is CASSREAVTGELFF. DNA of the CDR3: TGCGCCAGCAGCAGGGAAGCGGTCACCGGGGAGCTGTTTTTT.

V gene TRBV6-5 combines with J gene TRBJ1-2; D gene unclear. Looked up from germline, CDR1 is MNHEY and CDR2 is SVGAGI. This CDR3 comprises 13 residues. Trimming took off 6 bases at V and 3 bases at J, with 11 bases between the two ends. The CDR3: CASSRESYYGYTF. As DNA, the CDR3 is TGTGCCAGCAGCCGAGAGAGCTACTATGGCTACACCTTC.

CDR3 in amino acids: CASSRPGNQPQHF. The CDR3 nucleotides are TGTGCCAGCAGTCGACCAGGGAATCAGCCCCAGCATTTT. The chain employs TRBV6-5 and TRBJ1-5; tentative D call: TRBD1 (5 bases). Looked up from germline, CDR1 is MNHEY and CDR2 is SVGAGI. The CDR3 runs to 13 residues. V was shortened by 5 bases and J by 4 bases, with 9 bases between the two germline ends.

The V call is TRBV7-9, the J call TRBJ2-7; TRBD2 aligns across 7 bases. Trimming removed 4 bases from V and 3 bases from J; junction bases left unmatched: 9. The germline gives CDR1 SEHNR, CDR2 FQNEAQ (reference sequence). The CDR3 extends over 15 amino acids. The CDR3 spells CASSSRGWQGYEQYF. CDR3 sequence (DNA): TGTGCCAGCAGCTCGCGGGGGTGGCAGGGCTACGAGCAGTACTTC.

This chain joins TRBV6-5 and TRBJ2-7; D is possibly TRBD2 (6 bases). This CDR3 region has 12 residues. Germline V lookup: CDR1 MNHEY, CDR2 SVGAGI. V lost 6 bases and J 4 bases, leaving 10 bases between the germline ends. The CDR3 reads CASRGGAYEQYF. The CDR3 coding sequence is TGTGCCAGCAGGGGGGGAGCGTACGAGCAGTACTTC.

The chain has TRBV29-1 and TRBJ2-2, with 11 positions matching TRBD2. CDR1 and CDR2 from the germline V gene are SQVTM and ANQGSEA. This CDR3 spans 16 amino acids. Trimming took 3 bases from V and 5 from J; bases not matched to a gene: 8. Here the CDR3 DNA reads TGCAGCGTTGAGAGACTAGCGGGAACGAGGACCGGGGAGCTGTTTTTT. Protein product: CSVERLAGTRTGELFF.

This chain links TRBV7-9 with TRBJ1-1, with 7 positions matching TRBD1. V gave up 10 bases and J gave up 1 base; unmatched junction bases: 12. From germline, CDR1 is SEHNR and CDR2 FQNEAQ (reference sequence). The CDR3 runs 15 residues. The CDR3 nucleotides are TGTGCCATCAGGGGGAGGGCAGGGGAGAACACTGAAGCTTTCTTT. It codes for CAIRGRAGENTEAFF.

V and J are TRBV7-2 and TRBJ2-6, with D hard to call. Deletions cut 4 bases from V and 2 bases from J, with 6 bases between. CDR1 is SGHTA and CDR2 is FQGNSA in the germline V gene. There are 14 residues in the CDR3. CDR3 nucleotide sequence: TGTGCCAGCAGCTCAGACGCTGGGGCCAACGTCCTGACTTTC. It yields the protein CASSSDAGANVLTF.

The chain uses TRBV7-6 and TRBJ2-1; D is perhaps TRBD2 (6 bases). The CDR3 contains 16 residues. V dropped 3 bases and J dropped 0 bases, with 12 bases sitting between them. Germline lookup yields CDR1 SGHVS and CDR2 FNYEAQ. The CDR3 loop reads CASSLMAGSSYNEQFF. The CDR3, as DNA: TGTGCCAGCAGCTTGATGGCGGGAAGCTCCTACAATGAGCAGTTCTTC.

This rearrangement joins TRBV18 to TRBJ2-5; perhaps D is TRBD1 or TRBD2 (7 bases each). The assigned J gene may be wrong: the sequence end matches TRBJ2-7 better. This CDR3 has 13 residues. CDR1 and CDR2 (germline): KGHSH, LQKENI. CDR3 in amino acids: CASSPSGGDEQYF. The CDR3 nucleotides are TGTGCCAGCTCACCTTCAGGGGGGGACGAGCAGTACTTC.